The 23 T cell receptor beta chains given below trace back to one sample, sequenced in a study of blood T cell repertoires in COVID-19 (dated by TCRdb to about 2020). Libraries were made using the immunoSEQ multiplex PCR assay. This immuneACCESS table, as held by TCRdb, lists in-frame sequences with V and J called but not all clones. Of the missing ones, under half trace to an unresolved V gene in checked studies; the others have no known cause. The sample includes around 160,000 clones, with around 81% observed a single time. The top ten clones comprise approximately 12% of the sample. The sample taken for sequencing was peripheral blood. Receptors were obtained from a man between 60 and 75 years old with active or convalescent COVID-19.

The CDR3 spells CSAKGTQGYTF. CDR3 nucleotides: TGCAGTGCCAAGGGGACTCAGGGCTACACCTTC. The V call is TRBV20-1, the J call TRBJ1-2, with D possibly matching TRBD1 (5 bases). This CDR3 has 11 residues. CDR1 and CDR2 from the germline V gene are DFQATT and SNEGSKA (reference sequence). V lost 6 bases and J lost 8, with 13 bases in between.

The chain employs TRBV21-1 and TRBJ2-6; the table names TRBD2, a call not compared with the DNA. TRBV21-1 is annotated as a pseudogene. The CDR3 runs 16 residues. In DNA form, the CDR3 reads TGTGCCAGCAGCTCGCAGCGGGAAACTGGGGCCAACGTCCTGACTTTC. Protein product: CASSSQRETGANVLTF.

This clone was recorded at least ten times. The rearrangement links TRBV12-2 to TRBJ2-7; the table's D call, TRBD2, has no DNA check behind it. TRBV12-2 is a pseudogene. The CDR3 loop spans 12 amino acids. CDR3 loop: CASLPSGYEQYF. For the CDR3, the DNA is TGTGCAAGTCTCCCAAGCGGGTACGAGCAGTACTTC.

In its sample, this clone was seen once. The CDR3 DNA reads TGTGCCAGCAGTTCGAGACAGGGTTACTATGGCTACACCTTC. Protein sequence: CASSSRQGYYGYTF. The gene calls are TRBV6-5 and TRBJ1-2; 7 nucleotides agree with TRBD1. The CDR3 totals 14 residues. Germline trimming cut 4 bases from V and 3 bases from J; bases unmatched to any gene: 5. Germline loops: CDR1 MNHEY, CDR2 SVGAGI.

For the CDR3, the DNA is TGTGCTTCCAATCCCCGCACAGGGGACTACGAGCAGTACTTC. Amino acids: CASNPRTGDYEQYF. The chain has TRBV19 and TRBJ2-7, with TRBD1 matching 7 bases. The CDR3 runs to 14 residues. CDR1 LNHDA and CDR2 SQIVND come from the germline V gene (reference sequence).

The V gene is TRBV27, the J gene TRBJ2-2, with no clear D. There are 12 residues in the CDR3. V was cut by 3 bases and J by 4 bases, with 3 bases left in between. Germline CDR1 MNHEY, CDR2 SMNVEV (reference sequence). The CDR3 loop reads CASSFGTGELFF. CDR3 nucleotides: TGTGCCAGCAGTTTCGGCACCGGGGAGCTGTTTTTT.

This clone was recorded once. V usage is TRBV19 and J usage is TRBJ2-1, with a possible D match to TRBD1 (6 bases). The germline gives CDR1 LNHDA, CDR2 SQIVND (reference sequence). V lost 4 bases, J lost 9 bases, and 13 bases lay in between. This CDR3 region has 13 residues. CDR3 in DNA: TGTGCCAGTAGTAGATACAGGGTCGGTGAGCAGTTCTTC. Translation gives CASSRYRVGEQFF.

This clone was seen a single time. The V and J genes are TRBV24-1 and TRBJ1-5; D ambiguous. V lost 4 bases to trimming and J lost 7 bases, with 16 bases between them. The CDR3 runs to 15 residues. Germline V gene sequence: CDR1 KGHDR, CDR2 SFDVKD. The CDR3 DNA sequence: TGTGCCACCAGTGACAAACGACCCAGAGGCCAGCCCCAGCATTTT. Its translation: CATSDKRPRGQPQHF.

This chain connects TRBV27 to TRBJ1-2; possibly TRBD1 for D (6 bases). Germline assignment: CDR1 MNHEY and CDR2 SMNVEV (reference sequence). V was shortened by 4 bases and J by 2 bases, with 11 bases between the two germline ends. The CDR3 spans 14 residues. Written as DNA, the CDR3 is TGTGCCAGCAGTTCCGGGACACCAAACTATGGCTACACCTTC. It codes for CASSSGTPNYGYTF.

This chain connects TRBV30 to TRBJ2-3; the D gene is possibly TRBD2 (6 bases). Trimming stripped 1 base from V and 4 bases from J, with 9 bases between. CDR1 is GTSNPN, CDR2 SVGIG, per germline (reference sequence). CDR3 length equals 13 residues. CDR3 sequence: CAWSEGGADTQYF. DNA of the CDR3: TGTGCCTGGAGTGAAGGAGGGGCAGATACGCAGTATTTT.

The DNA for the CDR3 is TGTGCCAGCAGCTTGGCAGGGGCTAATGAAAAACTGTTTTTT. Translating it yields CASSLAGANEKLFF. The gene calls are TRBV5-6 and TRBJ1-4; perhaps TRBD1 as D (6 bases). The germline gives CDR1 SGHDT, CDR2 YYEEEE. Trimming took 0 bases from V and 3 from J, leaving 6 bases between them. This CDR3 is 14 amino acids long.

This clone was seen only once. The chain links TRBV19 to TRBJ1-2; 7 positions agree with TRBD1. The CDR3 covers 16 residues. Germline loops: CDR1 LNHDA, CDR2 SQIVND (reference sequence). V trimming: 0 bases; J trimming: 1 base; junction bases outside the gene matches: 5. The CDR3, as DNA: TGTGCCAGTAGTATAGAGGAGGGGGCCCTTAACTATGGCTACACCTTC. Amino acids: CASSIEEGALNYGYTF.

This clone occurred once. The CDR3 DNA reads TGTGCCAGCAGGCCTATTCGGGCGGGTTACAATGAGCAGTTCTTC. Translated: CASRPIRAGYNEQFF. The J gene is TRBJ2-1, the V gene TRBV27; TRBD2 might be the D (5 bases). Germline CDR1 is MNHEY and CDR2 is SMNVEV (reference sequence). The germline V and J ends were trimmed by 6 bases and 4 bases, with 16 bases remaining between them. This CDR3 spans 15 amino acids.

V gene TRBV11-2 combines with J gene TRBJ2-1; D is perhaps TRBD1 (5 bases). Between the trimmed V and J ends, which lost 4 bases and 2 bases, there was a span of 15 bases. CDR3 size: 16 residues. The germline CDR1 and CDR2 sequences are SGHAT and FQNNGV. The CDR3 loop is CASSSARGLTYNEQFF. The CDR3 DNA sequence: TGTGCCAGCAGCTCGGCAAGGGGCCTAACCTACAATGAGCAGTTCTTC.

The chain links TRBV10-3 to TRBJ1-1; D possibly corresponds to TRBD1 (5 bases). Germline CDR1 ENHRY, CDR2 SYGVKD. The CDR3 has 12 residues. Trimming pared 6 bases from V and 5 bases from J, leaving 10 bases between. The chain's CDR3 is CAISRAKTEAFF. DNA of the CDR3: TGTGCCATCAGCAGGGCTAAAACTGAAGCTTTCTTT.

Note on this clone: Other DNA sequences of this sample code for an identical CDR3. The CDR3 coding sequence is TGTGCCAGCAGGCCCGGGACAGGGCCCTACGAGCAGTACTTC. As protein: CASRPGTGPYEQYF. The J gene is TRBJ2-7, the V gene TRBV28, with 9 bases lining up with TRBD1. The CDR3 has 14 amino acids. CDR1 and CDR2 from the germline V gene are MDHEN and SYDVKM. Unmatched junction bases numbered 5, after V lost 6 bases and J lost 2 bases. The whole variable domain, remainder taken from reference TRBV28 and TRBJ2-7, is DVKVTQSSRYLVKRTGEKVFLECVQDMDHENMFWYRQDPGLGLRLIYFSYDVKMKEKGDIPEGYSVSREKKERFSLILESASTNQTSMYLCASRPGTGPYEQYFGPGTRLTVT.

The rearrangement links TRBV11-3 to TRBJ2-3; 7 bases fit TRBD1. The CDR3 runs 16 residues. V lost 4 bases to trimming and J lost 2 bases; unmatched junction nucleotides: 9. Germline values: CDR1 SGHNT, CDR2 YENEEA. Here the CDR3 reads CASSSRTGPYTDTQYF. The CDR3 DNA follows: TGTGCCAGCAGCTCGCGGACAGGACCCTACACAGATACGCAGTATTTT. Drawing the rest from reference TRBV11-3 and TRBJ2-3, the complete variable domain is EAGVVQSPRYKIIEKKQPVAFWCNPISGHNTLYWYLQNLGQGPELLIRYENEEAVDDSQLPKDRFSAERLKGVDSTLKIQPAELGDSAVYLCASSSRTGPYTDTQYFGPGTRLTVL.

This chain uses TRBV27 with TRBJ1-5, with D hard to call. The CDR3 has 14 amino acids. V lost 1 base and J lost 3, with 7 bases in between. CDR1 MNHEY and CDR2 SMNVEV come from the germline V gene (reference sequence). This chain's CDR3 is CASSLLRDNQPQHF. CDR3 sequence (DNA): TGTGCCAGCAGTTTATTACGCGACAATCAGCCCCAGCATTTT.

The rearrangement links TRBV6-5 to TRBJ2-1, with TRBD2 matching over 10 bases. The CDR3 has 16 amino acids. J gave up 7 bases and V 1 base, and 7 bases lay outside the gene matches. The germline V gene encodes CDR1 MNHEY and CDR2 SVGAGI. For the CDR3, the DNA is TGTGCCAGCAGTTACTACCTAGCGGGAGAAGTGAATGAGCAGTTCTTC. Translated: CASSYYLAGEVNEQFF.

The chain couples TRBV19 to TRBJ2-7, with TRBD1 matching 9 bases. Losses at the gene ends were 10 bases for V and 7 bases for J; bases not matched to a gene: 11. The germline V gene has CDR1 LNHDA and CDR2 SQIVND (reference sequence). This CDR3 spans 13 amino acids. As DNA, the CDR3 is TGTGCCACCACCGGGACAGGGAGGCGGGAGCAGTACTTC. Its protein is CATTGTGRREQYF.

This chain links TRBV30 with TRBJ1-5; D gene uncertain. The CDR3 runs 14 residues. From germline, CDR1 is GTSNPN and CDR2 SVGIG (reference sequence). Between the trimmed V and J ends, which lost 5 bases and 1 base, there was a span of 12 bases. This chain's CDR3 is CAWEDLRSNQPQHF. The DNA of the CDR3 is TGTGCCTGGGAGGATCTGCGGAGCAATCAGCCCCAGCATTTT.

The CDR3 is CASGLKGLADEQFF. CDR3 bases: TGTGCTAGTGGTTTGAAGGGACTAGCCGATGAGCAGTTCTTC. The rearrangement uses TRBV12-5 and TRBJ2-1; the match to TRBD2 covers 9 bases. The V gene's germline CDR1 is LGHNT and CDR2 FRNRAP. The CDR3 covers 14 residues. Trimming removed 2 bases from V and 8 bases from J; junction bases left unmatched: 4.

In nucleotides, the CDR3 is TGTGCCAGCAGGGTAGCGGGTCCCTCCTACGAGCAGTACTTC. Translated: CASRVAGPSYEQYF. This chain links TRBV28 with TRBJ2-7, with 7 bases lining up with TRBD2. CDR3 length: 14 residues. V lost 6 bases to trimming and J lost 0 bases; unmatched junction nucleotides: 5. Germline loops: CDR1 MDHEN, CDR2 SYDVKM.